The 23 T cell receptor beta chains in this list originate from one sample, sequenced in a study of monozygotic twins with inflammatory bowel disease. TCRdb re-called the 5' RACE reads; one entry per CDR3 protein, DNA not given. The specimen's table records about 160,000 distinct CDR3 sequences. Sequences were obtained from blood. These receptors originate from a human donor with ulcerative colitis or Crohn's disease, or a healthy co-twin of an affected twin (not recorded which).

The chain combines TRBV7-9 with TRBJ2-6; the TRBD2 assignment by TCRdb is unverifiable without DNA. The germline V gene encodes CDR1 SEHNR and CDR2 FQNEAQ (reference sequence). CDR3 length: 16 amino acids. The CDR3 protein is CASSFRGGSGANVLTF.

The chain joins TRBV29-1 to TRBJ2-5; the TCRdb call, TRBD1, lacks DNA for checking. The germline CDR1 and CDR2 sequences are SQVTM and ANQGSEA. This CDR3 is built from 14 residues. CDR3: CSAGQGGGQETQYF.

Here the CDR3 reads CASSPKTGSYEQYF. V and J are TRBV18 and TRBJ2-7; the D gene TCRdb calls, TRBD1, cannot be checked with no DNA. This CDR3 has 14 amino acids. Germline V gene lookup returns CDR1 KGHSH and CDR2 LQKENI.

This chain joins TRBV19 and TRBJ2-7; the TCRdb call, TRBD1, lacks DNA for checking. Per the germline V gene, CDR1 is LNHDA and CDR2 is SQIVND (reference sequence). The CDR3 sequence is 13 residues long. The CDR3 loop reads CASSLSQGYEQYF. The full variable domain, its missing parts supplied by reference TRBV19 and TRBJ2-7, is DGGITQSPKYLFRKEGQNVTLSCEQNLNHDAMYWYRQDPGQGLRLIYYSQIVNDFQKGDIAEGYSVSREKKESFPLTVTSAQKNPTAFYLCASSLSQGYEQYFGPGTRLTVT.

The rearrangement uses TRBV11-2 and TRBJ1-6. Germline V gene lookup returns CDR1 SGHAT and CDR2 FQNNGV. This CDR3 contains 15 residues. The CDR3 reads CASSLETSSGSPLHF.

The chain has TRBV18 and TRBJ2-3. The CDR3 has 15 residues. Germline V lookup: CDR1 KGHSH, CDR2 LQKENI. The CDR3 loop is CASSWPRTPTDTQYF.

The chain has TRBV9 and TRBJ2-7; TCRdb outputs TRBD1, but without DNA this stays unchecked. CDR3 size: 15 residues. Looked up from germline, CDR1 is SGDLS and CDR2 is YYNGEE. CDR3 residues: CASSVGQLSSYEQYF. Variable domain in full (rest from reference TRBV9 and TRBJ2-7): DSGVTQTPKHLITATGQRVTLRCSPRSGDLSVYWYQQSLDQGLQFLIQYYNGEERAKGNILERFSAQQFPDLHSELNLSSLELGDSALYFCASSVGQLSSYEQYFGPGTRLTVT.

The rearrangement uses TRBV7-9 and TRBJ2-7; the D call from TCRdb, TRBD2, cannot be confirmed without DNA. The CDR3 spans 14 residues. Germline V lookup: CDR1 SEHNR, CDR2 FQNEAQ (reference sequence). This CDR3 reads CASQSAREIYEQYF.

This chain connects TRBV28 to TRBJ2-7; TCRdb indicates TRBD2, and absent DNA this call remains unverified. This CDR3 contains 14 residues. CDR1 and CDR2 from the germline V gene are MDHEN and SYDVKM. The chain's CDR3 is CASSKGLAGGPGYF.

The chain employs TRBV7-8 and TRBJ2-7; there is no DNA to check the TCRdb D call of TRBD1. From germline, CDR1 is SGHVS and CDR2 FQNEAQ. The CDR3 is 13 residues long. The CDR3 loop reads CAVGQGRSYEQYF.

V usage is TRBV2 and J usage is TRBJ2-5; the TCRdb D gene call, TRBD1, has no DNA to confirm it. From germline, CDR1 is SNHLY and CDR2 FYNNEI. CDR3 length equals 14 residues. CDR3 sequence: CASSGQKPGETQYF.

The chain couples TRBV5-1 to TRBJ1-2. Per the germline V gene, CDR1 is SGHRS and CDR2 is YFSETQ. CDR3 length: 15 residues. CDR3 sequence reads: CASSLDRPSNYGYTF.

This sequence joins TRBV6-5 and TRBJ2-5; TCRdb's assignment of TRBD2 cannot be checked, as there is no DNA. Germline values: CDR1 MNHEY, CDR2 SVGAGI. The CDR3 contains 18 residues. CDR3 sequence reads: CASSYPTSGSRGGETQYF.

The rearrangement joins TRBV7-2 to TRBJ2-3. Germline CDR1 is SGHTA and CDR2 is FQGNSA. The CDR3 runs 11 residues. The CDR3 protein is CASSNTDTQYF.

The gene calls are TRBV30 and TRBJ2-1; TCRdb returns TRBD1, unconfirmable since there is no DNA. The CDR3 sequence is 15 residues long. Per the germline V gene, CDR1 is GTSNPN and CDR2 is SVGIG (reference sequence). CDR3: CAWSGGGQINNEQFF.

CDR3 protein: CASSLAIALSYEQYF. The chain is built from TRBV7-2 and TRBJ2-7; TCRdb gives TRBD1 as the D gene, but with no DNA this cannot be confirmed. This CDR3 comprises 15 residues. CDR1 is SGHTA and CDR2 is FQGNSA in the germline V gene.

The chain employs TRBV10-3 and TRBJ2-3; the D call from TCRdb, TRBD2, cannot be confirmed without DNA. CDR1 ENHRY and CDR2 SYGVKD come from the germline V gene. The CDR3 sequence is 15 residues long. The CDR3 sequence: CAISELGLGTDTQYF.

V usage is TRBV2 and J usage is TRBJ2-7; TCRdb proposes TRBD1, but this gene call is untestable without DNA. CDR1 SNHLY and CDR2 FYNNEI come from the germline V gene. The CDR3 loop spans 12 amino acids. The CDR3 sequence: CASMGDSYEQYF.

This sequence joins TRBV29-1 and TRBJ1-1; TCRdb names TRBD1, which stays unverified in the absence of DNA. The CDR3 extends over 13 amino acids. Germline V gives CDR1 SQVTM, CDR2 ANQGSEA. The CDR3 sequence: CSVRTGTTTPTFF.

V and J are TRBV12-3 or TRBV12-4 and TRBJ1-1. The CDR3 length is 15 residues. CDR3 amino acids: CASSTLPTRFTEAFF.

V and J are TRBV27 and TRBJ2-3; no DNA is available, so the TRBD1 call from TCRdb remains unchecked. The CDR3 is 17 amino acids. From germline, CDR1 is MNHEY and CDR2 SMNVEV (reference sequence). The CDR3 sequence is CASSPHRPGQGTDTQYF.

The CDR3 sequence: CASSLRFGAEAFF. The V and J genes are TRBV12-3 or TRBV12-4 and TRBJ1-1. This CDR3 spans 13 amino acids.

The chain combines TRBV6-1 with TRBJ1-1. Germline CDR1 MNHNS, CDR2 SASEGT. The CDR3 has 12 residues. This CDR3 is CASRRTNTEAFF.